This TCR beta chain was obtained from a study of graft-versus-host responses after intestinal transplantation. Study conclusions and caveats: The recipient marrow held GvH clones, and some of them showed up first in ileum or blood.

Germline V lookup: CDR1 SGHTA, CDR2 FQGTGA. The CDR3 covers 15 residues. V dropped 5 bases and J dropped 7; count of bases not matched to a gene: 7. Assay used: immunoSEQ multiplex PCR; TCRdb lists only in-frame clones, some missing. Of some 15,000 clones listed, roughly 93% are singletons. Worth noting for this clone: The antigen is undetermined.

V gene TRBV7-3 combines with J gene TRBJ1-6; the match to TRBD1 covers 8 bases. This TCR was recovered from a human patient who received an intestinal transplant, so some T cells may come from the graft donor. This specimen was PBMCs, taken 1032 days after intestinal transplantation. CDR3: CASSLGTGVNSPLHF. The CDR3 DNA sequence: TGTGCCAGCAGCCTGGGGACAGGAGTGAATTCACCCCTCCACTTT.